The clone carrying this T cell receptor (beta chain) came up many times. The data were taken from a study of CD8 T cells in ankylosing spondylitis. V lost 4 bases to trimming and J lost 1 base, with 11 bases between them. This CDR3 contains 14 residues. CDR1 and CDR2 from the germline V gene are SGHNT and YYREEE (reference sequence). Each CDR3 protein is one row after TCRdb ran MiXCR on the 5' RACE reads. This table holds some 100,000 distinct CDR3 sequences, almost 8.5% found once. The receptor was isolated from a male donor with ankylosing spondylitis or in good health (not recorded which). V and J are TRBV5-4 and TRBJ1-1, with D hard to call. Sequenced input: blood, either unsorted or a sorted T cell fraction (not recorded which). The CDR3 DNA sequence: TGTGCCAGCAGCCCGGACCCCTCGAACACTGAAGCTTTCTTT. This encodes CASSPDPSNTEAFF. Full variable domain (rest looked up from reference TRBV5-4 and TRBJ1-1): ETGVTQSPTHLIKTRGQQVTLRCSSQSGHNTVSWYQQALGQGPQFIFQYYREEENGRGNFPPRFSGLQFPNYSSELNVNALELDDSALYLCASSPDPSNTEAFFGQGTRLTVV.